The 28 T cell receptor beta chains below were found in one sample sequenced in a study of early T cells in non-severe SARS-CoV-2 infection. Each CDR3 protein gets one entry after TCRdb re-called the 5' RACE reads with MiXCR. The table lists 25,000 to 35,000 distinct CDR3 sequences, around 3% of them singletons. Sequencing input: whole blood. All receptors derive from an adult who was a healthcare worker with PCR-confirmed SARS-CoV-2 infection or an uninfected control (not recorded which).

This clonotype occurred many times. The chain has TRBV6-1 and TRBJ1-2; D not resolved. V gave up 2 bases and J gave up 0 bases, with 16 bases separating them. The CDR3 is 17 residues long. Germline CDR1 and CDR2: MNHNS and SASEGT. The CDR3 nucleotides are TGTGCCAGCAGTGAAATCCGTCCGCAAGGAGCTAACTATGGCTACACCTTC. Protein: CASSEIRPQGANYGYTF.

This clonotype was seen ten or more times. V gene TRBV18 combines with J gene TRBJ1-2; D not certain. The CDR3 totals 13 residues. Looked up from germline, CDR1 is KGHSH and CDR2 is LQKENI. V dropped 6 bases and J dropped 8 bases, with 16 bases sitting between them. The CDR3 DNA is TGTGCCAGCTCGCCGGACCGGGCGAGGGGCTACACCTTC. Encoded protein: CASSPDRARGYTF.

This clonotype has ten or more counts. This chain connects TRBV19 to TRBJ2-5; D gene ambiguous. V lost 4 bases to trimming and J lost 4 bases, with 10 bases between them. The germline V gene has CDR1 LNHDA and CDR2 SQIVND (reference sequence). The CDR3 has 13 residues. The CDR3 DNA is TGTGCCAGTAGTAACTCAGGAGTAGAGACCCAGTACTTC. Its protein product is CASSNSGVETQYF.

This clonotype was seen more than once but under ten times. This sequence joins TRBV7-8 and TRBJ2-2; 7 bases match TRBD1. The CDR3 spans 15 residues. CDR1 and CDR2 (germline): SGHVS, FQNEAQ. V trimming: 5 bases; J trimming: 6 bases; junction bases outside the gene matches: 9. CDR3 in amino acids: CASSPNRGVAGELFF. CDR3 nucleotide sequence: TGTGCCAGCAGCCCGAACAGGGGTGTTGCCGGGGAGCTGTTTTTT.

This clonotype appeared many times. The gene calls are TRBV7-8 and TRBJ2-3; D might be TRBD1 (6 bases). The CDR3 has 15 amino acids. V lost 1 base and J 5 bases, leaving 13 bases between the germline ends. The germline V gene has CDR1 SGHVS and CDR2 FQNEAQ. The CDR3 spells CASSLVLRGGDTQYF. CDR3 nucleotides: TGTGCCAGCAGCTTAGTGCTTCGAGGGGGAGATACGCAGTATTTT. The whole variable domain, filled in from reference TRBV7-8 and TRBJ2-3, reads GAGVSQSPRYKVAKRGQDVALRCDPISGHVSLFWYQQALGQGPEFLTYFQNEAQLDKSGLPSDRFFAERPEGSVSTLKIQRTQQEDSAVYLCASSLVLRGGDTQYFGPGTRLTVL.

The chain recombines TRBV5-5 with TRBJ2-7, with 8 bases aligning to TRBD1. Germline values: CDR1 SGHKS, CDR2 YYEKEE (reference sequence). This CDR3 is 13 amino acids long. V lost 5 bases, J lost 7 bases, and 8 bases stayed unmatched. The CDR3 spells CASSTDRAGEQYV. The CDR3 nucleotides read TGTGCCAGCAGTACGGACAGGGCGGGTGAGCAGTACGTC.

This clonotype has at least ten counts. This chain links TRBV19 with TRBJ1-6; tentatively, D is TRBD1 (5 bases). V dropped 7 bases and J dropped 7 bases, with 17 bases sitting between them. CDR3 size: 15 residues. Germline values: CDR1 LNHDA, CDR2 SQIVND (reference sequence). CDR3 coding DNA: TGTGCCAGTAAAAAACGCGGGACCCCGAATTCACCCCTCCACTTT. Its translation is CASKKRGTPNSPLHF.

This clonotype has a count of ten or more. The chain recombines TRBV6-1 with TRBJ1-5, with D uncertain. The V gene's germline CDR1 is MNHNS and CDR2 SASEGT. V lost 0 bases and J 1 base, leaving 16 bases between the germline ends. The CDR3 length is 18 residues. CDR3 nucleotide sequence: TGTGCCAGCAGTGAAGCGCTTCTGGGAGCGAGGAGCAATCAGCCCCAGCATTTT. This translates into CASSEALLGARSNQPQHF.

This clonotype was counted many times. The rearrangement uses TRBV20-1 and TRBJ2-7; D possibly matches TRBD1 or TRBD2 (5 bases each). CDR1 is DFQATT and CDR2 is SNEGSKA in the germline V gene (reference sequence). This CDR3 has 12 residues. CDR3 loop: CRATGPGSEQYV. CDR3 coding DNA: TGCAGGGCTACGGGGCCGGGGAGCGAGCAGTACGTC.

This clonotype came up many times. The CDR3 DNA sequence: TGTGCCAGCAGCTTAGGGGAAGGGGAGACCCAGTACTTC. Protein product: CASSLGEGETQYF. This chain links TRBV7-9 with TRBJ2-5; no reliable D call. V was pared by 1 base and J by 5 bases, with 8 bases between. CDR3 size: 13 residues. Germline-derived CDR1 and CDR2 are SEHNR and FQNEAQ (reference sequence).

This clonotype was counted at least ten times. V gene TRBV20-1 combines with J gene TRBJ2-4; D gene uncertain. V lost 1 base and J lost 0, with 16 bases in between. CDR1 is DFQATT, CDR2 SNEGSKA, per germline (reference sequence). The length of the CDR3 is 17 residues. CDR3 DNA: TGCAGTGCTAGAGTTATCCTCCCGACGCTAGCCAAAAACATTCAGTACTTC. It encodes CSARVILPTLAKNIQYF.

The sample holds many counts of this clonotype. The CDR3: CASSQGQGVVGYTF. CDR3 nucleotide sequence: TGTGCCAGCAGCCAAGGGCAGGGGGTCGTTGGATACACCTTC. The chain links TRBV14 to TRBJ1-2; 7 bases are shared with TRBD1. V was pared by 1 base and J by 11 bases, with 10 bases of the junction left unmatched. Germline values: CDR1 SGHDN, CDR2 FVKESK. This CDR3 region has 14 residues.

This clonotype has ten or more counts. The J gene is TRBJ2-1, the V gene TRBV20-1; 8 nucleotides agree with TRBD2. V shed 0 bases, J shed 3 bases, and the junction held 4 bases outside the gene matches. The CDR3 has 15 amino acids. Germline V CDR1 and CDR2: DFQATT, SNEGSKA (reference sequence). The CDR3 nucleotides read TGCAGTGCTAGAGATTCGGGGGGGTACTACAATGAGCAGTTCTTC. It codes for CSARDSGGYYNEQFF.

This clonotype has ten or more counts. The chain has TRBV18 and TRBJ2-5, with 13 nucleotides matching TRBD2. The CDR3 is 17 residues long. Germline loops: CDR1 KGHSH, CDR2 LQKENI. The trim removed 0 bases at V and 0 bases at J, leaving 1 base unmatched. This chain's CDR3 is CASSPPGLAGYQETQYF. For the CDR3, the DNA is TGTGCCAGCTCACCACCGGGACTAGCGGGATACCAAGAGACCCAGTACTTC.

This clonotype appeared many times. V and J are TRBV11-2 and TRBJ2-1, with 12 bases that match TRBD2. J gave up 4 bases and V 5 bases, and 6 bases lay outside the gene matches. This CDR3 is built from 16 residues. The germline V gene has CDR1 SGHAT and CDR2 FQNNGV. The CDR3 reads CASSVLAGGKYNEQFF. As DNA, the CDR3 is TGTGCCAGCAGCGTTCTAGCGGGGGGGAAATACAATGAGCAGTTCTTC.

This clonotype turned up a few times. DNA of the CDR3: TGTGCCAGCAGCCCCTGGACTAGCGGGGAGACCCAGTACTTC. It yields the protein CASSPWTSGETQYF. This chain joins TRBV7-9 and TRBJ2-5; 11 nucleotides agree with TRBD2. Germline V gene sequence: CDR1 SEHNR, CDR2 FQNEAQ (reference sequence). The V segment lost 5 bases and the J segment 5 bases; nucleotides outside the gene matches: 4. CDR3 size: 14 residues.

This clonotype was seen at least ten times. CDR3 in DNA: TGTGCTAGCCCTGCGTACCAAGAGACCCAGTACTTC. Translation gives CASPAYQETQYF. This rearrangement joins TRBV12-5 to TRBJ2-5; D unclear. Germline V gene sequence: CDR1 LGHNT, CDR2 FRNRAP. V was shortened by 9 bases and J by 0 bases, with 8 bases between the two germline ends. The CDR3 consists of 12 residues.

The chain is built from TRBV7-3 and TRBJ1-3, with D possibly TRBD1 on 6 matching bases. V lost 2 bases and J lost 3, with 8 bases in between. Germline CDR1 SGHTA, CDR2 FQGTGA. The CDR3 runs to 14 residues. CDR3 coding DNA: TGTGCCAGCAGCTTATCAGGGGTTGGAAACACCATATATTTT. Translation gives CASSLSGVGNTIYF. The variable domain in full, completed from reference TRBV7-3 and TRBJ1-3, reads GAGVSQTPSNKVTEKGKYVELRCDPISGHTALYWYRQSLGQGPEFLIYFQGTGAADDSGLPNDRFFAVRPEGSVSTLKIQRTERGDSAVYLCASSLSGVGNTIYFGEGSWLTVV.

This clonotype has ten or more counts. This chain joins TRBV6-5 and TRBJ1-1; D unresolved. This CDR3 comprises 13 residues. The V gene lost 0 bases and the J gene lost 1 base, with 3 bases spanning the gap. In germline, CDR1 is MNHEY, CDR2 SVGAGI. The CDR3: CASSYSENTEAFF. CDR3 DNA sequence: TGTGCCAGCAGTTACTCCGAGAACACTGAAGCTTTCTTT.

At least ten counts were recorded for this clonotype. V usage is TRBV7-3 and J usage is TRBJ2-1, with D perhaps being TRBD1 or TRBD2 (5 bases each). CDR3 length equals 13 residues. V was cut by 1 base and J by 10 bases, with 11 bases left in between. The V gene's germline CDR1 is SGHTA and CDR2 FQGTGA. CDR3 sequence reads: CASSLSWGNEQFF. The CDR3 DNA reads TGTGCCAGCAGCTTAAGTTGGGGGAACGAGCAGTTCTTC.

This clonotype was counted ten times or more. V gene TRBV3-1 combines with J gene TRBJ2-2; D remains unclear. With 4 bases removed from V and 7 bases from J, the gap between germline ends came to 10 bases. The CDR3 length is 13 residues. The germline CDR1 and CDR2 sequences are LGHDT and YNNKEL (reference sequence). The CDR3 loop reads CASSPFTLGELFF. The CDR3 coding sequence is TGTGCCAGCAGCCCCTTTACTCTCGGGGAGCTGTTTTTT.

In its sample, this clonotype was seen many times. This chain links TRBV20-1 with TRBJ1-2; 7 bases are a match to TRBD1. Germline V gene data show CDR1 as DFQATT and CDR2 as SNEGSKA (reference sequence). The V segment lost 5 bases and the J segment 4 bases; nucleotides outside the gene matches: 7. The CDR3 sequence is 13 residues long. CDR3 bases: TGCAGTGCTTTAACAGGACAGGTCTATGGCTACACCTTC. This codes for CSALTGQVYGYTF.

This clonotype was observed at least ten times. This chain links TRBV3-1 with TRBJ1-3, with D possibly being TRBD1 (5 bases). The germline V gene encodes CDR1 LGHDT and CDR2 YNNKEL (reference sequence). This CDR3 has 13 amino acids. V lost 4 bases, J lost 10 bases, and 14 bases lay in between. The CDR3 nucleotides are TGTGCCAGCAGCCTACTCCAGGGCTCTACCATATATTTT. Translation: CASSLLQGSTIYF. Using reference TRBV3-1 and TRBJ1-3 for the parts outside the CDR3, the full variable domain is DTAVSQTPKYLVTQMGNDKSIKCEQNLGHDTMYWYKQDSKKFLKIMFSYNNKELIINETVPNRFSPKSPDKAHLNLHINSLELGDSAVYFCASSLLQGSTIYFGEGSWLTVV.

This clonotype was counted many times. The chain is built from TRBV19 and TRBJ1-2; D possibly corresponds to TRBD1 (6 bases). From germline, CDR1 is LNHDA and CDR2 SQIVND (reference sequence). This CDR3 spans 14 amino acids. Between the trimmed V and J ends, which lost 5 bases and 4 bases, there was a span of 14 bases. The CDR3 bases are TGTGCCAGTAGTGCTCAGGGGATTCCCTATGGCTACACCTTC. Translating gives CASSAQGIPYGYTF.

This clonotype has ten or more counts. V and J are TRBV21-1 and TRBJ1-2; TRBD1, the D gene given by the table, was not confirmed from the DNA. TRBV21-1 is given as a pseudogene. The CDR3 sequence is 15 residues long. In nucleotides, the CDR3 is TGTGCCAGCAGCAAAAGGGATGCGGGGGACTATGGCTACACCTTC. This sequence encodes CASSKRDAGDYGYTF.

This clonotype showed up many times. The V gene is TRBV9, the J gene TRBJ1-2; D possibly corresponds to TRBD1 (5 bases). The V end was cut by 3 bases, the J end by 0 bases, with 24 bases between. This CDR3 is built from 19 residues. CDR1 and CDR2 (germline): SGDLS, YYNGEE. The DNA for the CDR3 is TGTGCCAGCAGCGGGAACCCGTTGACAGACACACGCACTAACTATGGCTACACCTTC. It is translated as CASSGNPLTDTRTNYGYTF.

This clonotype was counted at least ten times. The chain joins TRBV5-1 to TRBJ1-1; maybe TRBD1 (5 bases). The CDR3 contains 15 residues. CDR1 and CDR2 from the germline V gene are SGHRS and YFSETQ. Trimming took 0 bases from V and 5 from J, leaving 14 bases between them. Here the CDR3 reads CASSLAARRGTEAFF. The CDR3 DNA is TGCGCCAGCAGCTTGGCGGCCCGGCGGGGGACTGAAGCTTTCTTT.

The chain is built from TRBV20-1 and TRBJ2-3, with 9 bases fitting TRBD2. The CDR3 totals 16 residues. The trim removed 2 bases at V and 4 bases at J, leaving 10 bases unmatched. Germline CDR1 reads DFQATT; CDR2 reads SNEGSKA (reference sequence). CDR3 amino acids: CSARPRLAGYADTQYF. The CDR3 coding sequence is TGCAGTGCTAGACCACGTCTAGCGGGATATGCAGATACGCAGTATTTT.